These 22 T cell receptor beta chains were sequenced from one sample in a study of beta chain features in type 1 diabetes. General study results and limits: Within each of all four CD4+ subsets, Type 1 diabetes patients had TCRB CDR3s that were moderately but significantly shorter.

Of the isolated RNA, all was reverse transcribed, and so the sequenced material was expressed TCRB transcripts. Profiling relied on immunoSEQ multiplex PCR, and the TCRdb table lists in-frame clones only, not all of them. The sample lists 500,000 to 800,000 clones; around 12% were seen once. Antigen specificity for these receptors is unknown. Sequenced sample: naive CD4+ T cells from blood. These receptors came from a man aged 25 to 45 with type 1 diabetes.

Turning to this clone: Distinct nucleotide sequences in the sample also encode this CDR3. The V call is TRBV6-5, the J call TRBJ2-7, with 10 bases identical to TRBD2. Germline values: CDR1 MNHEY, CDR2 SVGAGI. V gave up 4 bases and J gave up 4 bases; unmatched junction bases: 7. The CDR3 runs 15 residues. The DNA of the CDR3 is TGTGCCAGCAGTTCTAGCGGGGGCCGGGGATACGAGCAGTACTTC. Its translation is CASSSSGGRGYEQYF.

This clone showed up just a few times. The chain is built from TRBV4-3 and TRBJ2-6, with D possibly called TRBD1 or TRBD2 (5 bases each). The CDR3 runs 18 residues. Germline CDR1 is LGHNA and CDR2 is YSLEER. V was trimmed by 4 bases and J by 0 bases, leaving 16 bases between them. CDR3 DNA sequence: TGCGCCAGCAGCCGAGGGGTTTGGAAAAGCTCTGGGGCCAACGTCCTGACTTTC. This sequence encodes CASSRGVWKSSGANVLTF.

CDR3 residues: CASSLDPSTDTQYF. The CDR3 bases are TGTGCCAGCAGCTTAGACCCTAGCACAGATACGCAGTATTTT. V and J are TRBV7-9 and TRBJ2-3, with D hard to call. V was pared by 1 base and J by 0 bases, with 5 bases between. The V gene's germline CDR1 is SEHNR and CDR2 FQNEAQ (reference sequence). The CDR3 has 14 amino acids.

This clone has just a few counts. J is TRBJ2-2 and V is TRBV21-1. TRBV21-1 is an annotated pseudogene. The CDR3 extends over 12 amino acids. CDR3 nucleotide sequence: TGTGCCAGCAGGTCCAAAACGGGGGAGCTGTTTTTT. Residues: CASRSKTGELFF.

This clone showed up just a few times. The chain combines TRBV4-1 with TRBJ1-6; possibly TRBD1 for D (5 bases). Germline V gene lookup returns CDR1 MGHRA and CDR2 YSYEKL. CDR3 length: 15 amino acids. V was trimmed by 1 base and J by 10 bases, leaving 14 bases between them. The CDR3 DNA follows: TGCGCCAGCAGCCAAGGATTGTCAGGGAGATCACCCCTCCACTTT. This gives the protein CASSQGLSGRSPLHF.

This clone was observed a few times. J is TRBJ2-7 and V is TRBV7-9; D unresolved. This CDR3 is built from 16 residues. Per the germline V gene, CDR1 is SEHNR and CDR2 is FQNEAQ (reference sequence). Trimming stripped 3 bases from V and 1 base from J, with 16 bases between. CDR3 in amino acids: CASSFNPNPESYEQYF. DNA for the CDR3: TGTGCCAGCAGCTTTAATCCCAATCCGGAGTCCTACGAGCAGTACTTC. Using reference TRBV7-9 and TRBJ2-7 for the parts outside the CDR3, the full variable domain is DTGVSQNPRHKITKRGQNVTFRCDPISEHNRLYWYRQTLGQGPEFLTYFQNEAQLEKSRLLSDRFSAERPKGSFSTLEIQRTEQGDSAMYLCASSFNPNPESYEQYFGPGTRLTVT.

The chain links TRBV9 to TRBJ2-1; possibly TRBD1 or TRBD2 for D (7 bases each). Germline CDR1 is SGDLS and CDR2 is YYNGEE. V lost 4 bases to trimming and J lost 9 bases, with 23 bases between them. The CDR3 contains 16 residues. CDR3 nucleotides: TGTGCCAGCAGCCCGAATGGGGCAGGGGGGGGCGGTGAGCAGTTCTTC. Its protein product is CASSPNGAGGGGEQFF.

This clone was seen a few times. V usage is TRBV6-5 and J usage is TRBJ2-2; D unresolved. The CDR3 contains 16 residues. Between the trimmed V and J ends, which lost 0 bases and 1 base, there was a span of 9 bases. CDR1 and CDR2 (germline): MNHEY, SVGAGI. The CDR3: CASSYSVSLNTGELFF. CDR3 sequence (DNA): TGTGCCAGCAGTTACTCCGTTAGCTTGAACACCGGGGAGCTGTTTTTT.

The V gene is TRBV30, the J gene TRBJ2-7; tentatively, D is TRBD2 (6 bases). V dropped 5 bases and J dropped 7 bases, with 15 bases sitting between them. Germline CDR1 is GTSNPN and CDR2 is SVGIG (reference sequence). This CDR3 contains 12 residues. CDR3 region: CAWAPPRGEQYF. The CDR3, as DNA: TGTGCCTGGGCTCCCCCCCGGGGGGAGCAGTACTTC.

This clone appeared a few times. CDR3 protein: CASSLAGENEQFF. CDR3 sequence (DNA): TGTGCCAGCAGCTTAGCCGGGGAGAATGAGCAGTTCTTC. J is TRBJ2-1 and V is TRBV7-2, with D perhaps matching TRBD2 (5 bases). The V gene lost 0 bases and the J gene lost 7 bases, with 7 bases spanning the gap. The CDR3 is 13 amino acids. Germline lookup yields CDR1 SGHTA and CDR2 FQGNSA.

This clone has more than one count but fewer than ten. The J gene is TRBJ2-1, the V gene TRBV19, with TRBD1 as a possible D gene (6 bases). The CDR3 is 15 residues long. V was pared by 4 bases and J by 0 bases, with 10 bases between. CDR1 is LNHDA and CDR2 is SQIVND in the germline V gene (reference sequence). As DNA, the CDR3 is TGTGCCAGTAGTAAAGGGACATACTCCTACAATGAGCAGTTCTTC. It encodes CASSKGTYSYNEQFF.

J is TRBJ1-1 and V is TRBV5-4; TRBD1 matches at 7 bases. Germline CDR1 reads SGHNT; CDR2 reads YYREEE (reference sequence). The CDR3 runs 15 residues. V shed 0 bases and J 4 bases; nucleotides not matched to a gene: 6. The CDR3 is CASSLAGTVPTEAFF. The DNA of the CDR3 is TGTGCCAGCAGCTTGGCAGGGACAGTACCCACTGAAGCTTTCTTT.

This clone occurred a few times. Here the CDR3 DNA reads TGTGCCAGCAGTTACTCGGGACAGCCTGAAAAACTGTTTTTT. Amino acids: CASSYSGQPEKLFF. This chain uses TRBV6-5 with TRBJ1-4, with 7 positions matching TRBD1. The CDR3 length is 14 residues. Germline V gives CDR1 MNHEY, CDR2 SVGAGI. Trimming removed 0 bases from V and 7 bases from J; junction bases left unmatched: 2.

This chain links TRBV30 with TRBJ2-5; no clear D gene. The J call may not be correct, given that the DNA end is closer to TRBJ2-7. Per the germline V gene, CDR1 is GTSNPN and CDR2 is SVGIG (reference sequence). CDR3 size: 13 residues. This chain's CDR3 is CAWTGLSSYEQYF. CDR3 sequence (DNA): TGTGCCTGGACGGGCCTTAGCTCCTACGAGCAGTACTTC.

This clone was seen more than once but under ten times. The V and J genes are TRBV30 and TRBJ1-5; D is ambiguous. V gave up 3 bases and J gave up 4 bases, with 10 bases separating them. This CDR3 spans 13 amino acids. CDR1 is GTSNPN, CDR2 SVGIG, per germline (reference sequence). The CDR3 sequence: CAWSSSGNQPQHF. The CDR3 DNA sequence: TGTGCCTGGAGCTCGTCGGGGAATCAGCCCCAGCATTTT. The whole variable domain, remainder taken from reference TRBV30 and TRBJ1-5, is SQTIHQWPATLVQPVGSPLSLECTVEGTSNPNLYWYRQAAGRGLQLLFYSVGIGQISSEVPQNLSASRPQDRQFILSSKKLLLSDSGFYLCAWSSSGNQPQHFGDGTRLSIL.

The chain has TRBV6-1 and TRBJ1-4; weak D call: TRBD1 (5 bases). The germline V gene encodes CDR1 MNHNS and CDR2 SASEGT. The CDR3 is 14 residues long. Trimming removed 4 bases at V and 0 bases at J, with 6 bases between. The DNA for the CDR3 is TGTGCCAGCAGTGGACAGCCAACTAATGAAAAACTGTTTTTT. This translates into CASSGQPTNEKLFF.

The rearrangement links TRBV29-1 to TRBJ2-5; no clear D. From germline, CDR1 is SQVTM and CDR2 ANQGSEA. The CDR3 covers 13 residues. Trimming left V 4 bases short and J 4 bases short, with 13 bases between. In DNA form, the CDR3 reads TGCAGCGTTGGAGGACGAGTCTCAGAGACCCAGTACTTC. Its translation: CSVGGRVSETQYF.

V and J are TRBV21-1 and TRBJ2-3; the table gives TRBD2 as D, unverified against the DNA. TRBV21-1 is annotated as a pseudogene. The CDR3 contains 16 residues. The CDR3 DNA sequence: TGTGCCAGCAGCAACGCTCCACCCGGGGAATCAGATACGCAGTATTTT. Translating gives CASSNAPPGESDTQYF.

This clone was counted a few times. Here the CDR3 DNA reads TGCGCCAGCAGCCAAGAGTGGTCTAGCCGCCAGACCCAGTACTTC. The encoded protein is CASSQEWSSRQTQYF. The V call is TRBV4-3, the J call TRBJ2-5, with a possible D match to TRBD2 (5 bases). Looked up from germline, CDR1 is LGHNA and CDR2 is YSLEER. With 0 bases removed from V and 6 bases from J, the gap between germline ends came to 14 bases. This CDR3 contains 15 residues.

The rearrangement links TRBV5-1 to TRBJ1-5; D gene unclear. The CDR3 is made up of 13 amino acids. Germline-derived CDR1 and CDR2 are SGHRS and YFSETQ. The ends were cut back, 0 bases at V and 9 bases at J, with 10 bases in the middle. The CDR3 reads CASSLGSEGPQHF. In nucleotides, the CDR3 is TGCGCCAGCAGCTTGGGCTCCGAGGGGCCCCAGCATTTT.

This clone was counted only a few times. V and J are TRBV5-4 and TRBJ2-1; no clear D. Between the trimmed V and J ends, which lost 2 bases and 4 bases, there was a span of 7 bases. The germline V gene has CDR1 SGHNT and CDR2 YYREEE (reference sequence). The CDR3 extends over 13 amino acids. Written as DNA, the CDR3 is TGTGCCAGCAGCTTTGCAGGATACAATGAGCAGTTCTTC. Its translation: CASSFAGYNEQFF.

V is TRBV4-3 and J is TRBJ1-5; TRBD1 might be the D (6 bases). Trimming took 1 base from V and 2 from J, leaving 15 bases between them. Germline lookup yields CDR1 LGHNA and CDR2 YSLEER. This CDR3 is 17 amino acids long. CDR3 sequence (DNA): TGCGCCAGCAGCCAAGGAGACCCTAGACAGGGCAATCAGCCCCAGCATTTT. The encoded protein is CASSQGDPRQGNQPQHF.